These 29 T cell receptor beta chains originate from one sample sequenced in a study of blood T cell repertoires in COVID-19. Only in-frame clones appear in the TCRdb table, and some are missing; sequencing was by immunoSEQ multiplex PCR. Of some 290,000 clones listed, around 90% are singletons. The source material was peripheral blood. Receptor source: a woman aged 45-65 years who had recovered from COVID-19.

The rearrangement links TRBV7-2 to TRBJ1-2, with D possibly being TRBD1 (5 bases). The CDR3 runs 14 residues. Trimming took 2 bases from V and 4 from J, leaving 11 bases between them. Germline V CDR1 and CDR2: SGHTA, FQGNSA. The DNA for the CDR3 is TGTGCCAGCAGCTTAAGGGGTGAATTCTATGGCTACACCTTC. It translates to CASSLRGEFYGYTF.

The gene calls are TRBV7-3 and TRBJ2-3; 8 bases map to TRBD2. The CDR3 length is 15 residues. The V segment lost 0 bases and the J segment 6 bases; nucleotides outside the gene matches: 5. Germline assignment: CDR1 SGHTA and CDR2 FQGTGA. For the CDR3, the DNA is TGTGCCAGCAGCTTAACTCGGCGGGGGGACGATACGCAGTATTTT. Its translation is CASSLTRRGDDTQYF.

The count of this clone is one. At one end, the junction sequence differs from germline, possibly due to a read error. V and J are TRBV6-2 or TRBV6-3 and TRBJ1-2; D unclear. CDR1 and CDR2 (germline): MNHEY, SVGEGT. This CDR3 has 12 residues. The CDR3 loop reads CASSDSQYGYTF. CDR3 sequence (DNA): TGTGCCAGCAGTGACTCCCAGTATGGCTACACCTTC.

This clone appeared a few times. The V and J genes are TRBV9 and TRBJ2-7; 7 bases map to TRBD1. Germline CDR1 reads SGDLS; CDR2 reads YYNGEE. The CDR3 has 13 residues. The V gene end was trimmed by 4 bases and the J gene end by 0 bases; junction bases not matched to a gene: 1. The CDR3: CASSRDSSYEQYF. As DNA, the CDR3 is TGTGCCAGCAGCAGGGACAGCTCCTACGAGCAGTACTTC.

The V and J genes are TRBV5-5 and TRBJ1-2; D uncertain. Trimming removed 3 bases at V and 8 bases at J, with 17 bases between. Germline CDR1 SGHKS, CDR2 YYEKEE (reference sequence). The CDR3 runs to 14 residues. The CDR3 here is CASSSPGAPHGYTF. The DNA for the CDR3 is TGTGCCAGCAGCTCGCCGGGAGCTCCACACGGCTACACCTTC.

This chain links TRBV5-1 with TRBJ1-2; TRBD1 agrees at 8 bases. The V gene's germline CDR1 is SGHRS and CDR2 YFSETQ. The CDR3 length is 12 residues. J lost 6 bases, V lost 4 bases, and 2 bases had no gene match. The CDR3 loop reads CASSVTGDGYTF. In DNA form, the CDR3 reads TGCGCCAGCAGCGTGACAGGGGATGGCTACACCTTC.

The V gene is TRBV30, the J gene TRBJ1-4; 8 nucleotides line up with TRBD1. The trim removed 3 bases at V and 6 bases at J, leaving 6 bases unmatched. Germline V lookup: CDR1 GTSNPN, CDR2 SVGIG (reference sequence). This CDR3 comprises 14 residues. This CDR3 reads CAWSDRGSDEKLFF. In DNA, the CDR3 is TGTGCCTGGAGCGACAGGGGATCTGATGAAAAACTGTTTTTT.

The chain is built from TRBV5-1 and TRBJ1-1; the match to TRBD1 covers 12 bases. The germline gives CDR1 SGHRS, CDR2 YFSETQ. With 2 bases clipped from V and 5 bases from J, the junction kept 10 bases outside the gene matches. The CDR3 has 17 amino acids. The CDR3 sequence: CASSFGTGGLGVTEAFF. CDR3 nucleotide sequence: TGCGCCAGCAGCTTCGGGACAGGGGGCCTCGGAGTGACTGAAGCTTTCTTT.

V usage is TRBV13 and J usage is TRBJ1-1, with a weak D call TRBD1 (5 bases). V lost 1 base and J lost 0, with 24 bases in between. Per germline, CDR1 PRHDT and CDR2 FYEKMQ (reference sequence). The CDR3 is 20 residues long. CDR3 DNA: TGTGCCAGCAGCTTAGTAAGGAGAGTTGGCGGGGCCGGTATGAACACTGAAGCTTTCTTT. Residues: CASSLVRRVGGAGMNTEAFF.

This clone came up once. This chain links TRBV19 with TRBJ1-2, with D unclear. This CDR3 region has 15 residues. Per germline, CDR1 LNHDA and CDR2 SQIVND (reference sequence). Trimming took 2 bases from V and 0 from J, leaving 10 bases between them. CDR3 sequence: CASSIRRSTNYGYTF. CDR3 sequence (DNA): TGTGCCAGTAGTATACGGCGGAGCACTAACTATGGCTACACCTTC.

The rearrangement links TRBV6-5 to TRBJ1-6; 12 nucleotides line up with TRBD1. Germline CDR1 and CDR2: MNHEY and SVGAGI. The CDR3 has 15 residues. V dropped 2 bases and J dropped 10; count of bases not matched to a gene: 3. The CDR3, as DNA: TGTGCCAGCAGTTACGCCGGGACAGGGGGCTCACCCCTCCACTTT. Translation gives CASSYAGTGGSPLHF.

The rearrangement joins TRBV19 to TRBJ1-4; 10 bases are a match to TRBD1. The CDR3 extends over 15 amino acids. Germline values: CDR1 LNHDA, CDR2 SQIVND (reference sequence). V shed 5 bases, J shed 4 bases, and the junction held 4 bases outside the gene matches. The CDR3 region is CASSPRTGGNEKLFF. CDR3 bases: TGTGCCAGTAGTCCCCGGACAGGGGGTAATGAAAAACTGTTTTTT.

The gene calls are TRBV9 and TRBJ1-4, with D tentatively TRBD1 (6 bases). The CDR3 totals 14 residues. Germline-derived CDR1 and CDR2 are SGDLS and YYNGEE. V dropped 4 bases and J dropped 5 bases, with 12 bases sitting between them. The CDR3 bases are TGTGCCAGCAGCTTTACAGGGAACAATGAAAAACTGTTTTTT. Its protein is CASSFTGNNEKLFF.

This sequence joins TRBV27 and TRBJ1-5; D call uncertain. CDR3 size: 14 residues. The germline CDR1 and CDR2 sequences are MNHEY and SMNVEV (reference sequence). V was pared by 5 bases and J by 1 base, with 9 bases between. CDR3 amino acids: CASSARESNQPQHF. As DNA, the CDR3 is TGTGCCAGCAGTGCACGGGAGAGCAATCAGCCCCAGCATTTT.

The chain employs TRBV11-2 and TRBJ1-6; D call uncertain. The germline CDR1 and CDR2 sequences are SGHAT and FQNNGV. The CDR3 has 14 residues. Trimming pared 1 base from V and 12 bases from J, leaving 13 bases between. This CDR3 is CASSLGHPTEPLHF. In DNA form, the CDR3 reads TGTGCCAGCAGCTTAGGCCACCCCACAGAACCCCTCCACTTT.

The count of this clone is one. CDR3 sequence reads: CASSFRTSGVQETQYF. DNA of the CDR3: TGTGCCAGCAGCTTCCGGACTAGCGGGGTCCAAGAGACCCAGTACTTC. This rearrangement joins TRBV7-9 to TRBJ2-5; 12 bases align to TRBD2. CDR3 size: 16 residues. Trimming cost V 3 bases and J 1 base; bases outside gene matches: 3. The V gene's germline CDR1 is SEHNR and CDR2 FQNEAQ (reference sequence). The full variable domain, with the rest looked up from reference TRBV7-9 and TRBJ2-5, is DTGVSQNPRHKITKRGQNVTFRCDPISEHNRLYWYRQTLGQGPEFLTYFQNEAQLEKSRLLSDRFSAERPKGSFSTLEIQRTEQGDSAMYLCASSFRTSGVQETQYFGPGTRLLVL.

The chain has TRBV19 and TRBJ1-2; TRBD1 aligns across 12 bases. The CDR3 covers 16 residues. V shed 5 bases, J shed 8 bases, and the junction held 12 bases outside the gene matches. The germline CDR1 and CDR2 sequences are LNHDA and SQIVND (reference sequence). This CDR3 reads CASSPLPGTGGKGYTF. CDR3 in DNA: TGTGCCAGTAGTCCCCTTCCCGGGACAGGGGGCAAAGGCTACACCTTC.

This clone was picked up a small number of times. V is TRBV19 and J is TRBJ1-2, with TRBD1 matching 8 bases. Germline loops: CDR1 LNHDA, CDR2 SQIVND (reference sequence). V shed 6 bases and J 4 bases; nucleotides not matched to a gene: 4. The CDR3 spans 13 residues. This chain's CDR3 is CASREDRAYGYTF. The CDR3 DNA sequence: TGTGCCAGTAGGGAGGACAGGGCCTATGGCTACACCTTC.

This sequence joins TRBV19 and TRBJ2-3, with D maybe TRBD1 (6 bases). Trimming stripped 8 bases from V and 2 bases from J, with 14 bases between. CDR3 length: 14 amino acids. Germline V gene sequence: CDR1 LNHDA, CDR2 SQIVND (reference sequence). In DNA form, the CDR3 reads TGTGCCAGTCGTTATACAGGGTCCACAGATACGCAGTATTTT. Its protein is CASRYTGSTDTQYF.

V usage is TRBV27 and J usage is TRBJ1-2; D gene unclear. The CDR3 contains 15 residues. The V gene lost 0 bases and the J gene lost 4 bases, with 12 bases spanning the gap. Per the germline V gene, CDR1 is MNHEY and CDR2 is SMNVEV (reference sequence). The CDR3: CASSLSGRISYGYTF. DNA for the CDR3: TGTGCCAGCAGTTTATCTGGCAGGATCTCCTATGGCTACACCTTC.

The count of this clone is one. The chain links TRBV9 to TRBJ1-1; 7 nucleotides line up with TRBD1. Germline V gives CDR1 SGDLS, CDR2 YYNGEE. The V segment lost 3 bases and the J segment 6 bases; nucleotides outside the gene matches: 14. The CDR3 covers 16 residues. CDR3 in amino acids: CASSASTTGLIPEAFF. The CDR3 region has the DNA TGTGCCAGCAGCGCCTCAACGACAGGGCTGATCCCTGAAGCTTTCTTT.

The chain links TRBV7-8 to TRBJ1-1; D may be TRBD1 (5 bases). CDR1 and CDR2 from the germline V gene are SGHVS and FQNEAQ. This CDR3 comprises 17 residues. The V and J ends lost 3 bases and 4 bases respectively, with 21 bases between them. CDR3 residues: CASSLGDRQWRGTEAFF. CDR3 nucleotides: TGTGCCAGCAGCTTGGGCGACAGACAGTGGCGGGGCACTGAAGCTTTCTTT.

CDR3 region: CASSRKWPGQGARNWNQPQHF. The CDR3 nucleotides read TGTGCCAGCAGTCGAAAATGGCCCGGACAGGGGGCGCGGAATTGGAATCAGCCCCAGCATTTT. The chain couples TRBV6-6 to TRBJ1-5; 11 bases map to TRBD1. The V gene's germline CDR1 is MNHNY and CDR2 SVGAGI (reference sequence). This CDR3 spans 21 amino acids. J gave up 4 bases and V 5 bases, and 22 bases lay outside the gene matches.

The rearrangement links TRBV19 to TRBJ1-5; 7 positions match TRBD1. The CDR3 loop spans 15 amino acids. The germline V gene has CDR1 LNHDA and CDR2 SQIVND (reference sequence). J was trimmed by 6 bases and V by 2 bases; bases with no gene match: 7. DNA for the CDR3: TGTGCCAGTAGTATAAGCCCAGGGGGGCGTCAGCCCCAGCATTTT. Its translation is CASSISPGGRQPQHF.

This sequence joins TRBV4-2 and TRBJ2-4; the D gene is possibly TRBD2 (5 bases). With 0 bases removed from V and 6 bases from J, the gap between germline ends came to 12 bases. Germline V gene lookup returns CDR1 LGHNA and CDR2 YNFKEQ. The CDR3 is made up of 15 amino acids. CDR3 nucleotide sequence: TGTGCCAGCAGCCAAGATGCGGGTTCGGGAAACATTCAGTACTTC. This gives the protein CASSQDAGSGNIQYF.

The chain couples TRBV5-6 to TRBJ2-7; D tentatively fits TRBD1 or TRBD2 (5 bases each). Germline V gene lookup returns CDR1 SGHDT and CDR2 YYEEEE. The CDR3 is 16 residues long. Trimming removed 4 bases from V and 5 bases from J, with 22 bases in between. The CDR3 nucleotides read TGTGCCAGCAGCGTGGGACCGACAAGGTATGGCGACGAGCAGTACTTC. Translated, it gives CASSVGPTRYGDEQYF.

The V and J genes are TRBV5-1 and TRBJ2-2; D possibly corresponds to TRBD1 (6 bases). The CDR3 contains 15 residues. The germline CDR1 and CDR2 sequences are SGHRS and YFSETQ. With 2 bases removed from V and 6 bases from J, the gap between germline ends came to 14 bases. DNA of the CDR3: TGCGCCAGCAGCTTTTCAGGGGCGACCGCCGGGGAGCTGTTTTTT. Protein sequence: CASSFSGATAGELFF. The full variable domain, completed using reference TRBV5-1 and TRBJ2-2, is KAGVTQTPRYLIKTRGQQVTLSCSPISGHRSVSWYQQTPGQGLQFLFEYFSETQRNKGNFPGRFSGRQFSNSRSEMNVSTLELGDSALYLCASSFSGATAGELFFGEGSRLTVL.

The V call is TRBV28, the J call TRBJ2-7; TRBD1 matches 7 bases. Germline V CDR1 and CDR2: MDHEN, SYDVKM. The V gene end was trimmed by 8 bases and the J gene end by 1 base; junction bases not matched to a gene: 11. This CDR3 is 15 amino acids long. This CDR3 is CASGVSRTGSYEQYF. As DNA, the CDR3 is TGTGCCAGCGGGGTCTCCAGGACAGGTTCCTACGAGCAGTACTTC.

The count of this clone is one. CDR3 DNA sequence: TGCGCCAGCAGCCAAGATGTTGGCGGGAGCCCCTACGAGCAGTACTTC. It translates to CASSQDVGGSPYEQYF. The chain is built from TRBV4-3 and TRBJ2-7; 7 bases fit TRBD2. The V segment lost 0 bases and the J segment 2 bases; nucleotides outside the gene matches: 7. The CDR3 is 16 residues long. The germline V gene has CDR1 LGHNA and CDR2 YSLEER.